The TCR beta chain described here comes from a study of post-analysis software for immune sequencing data. Whole-study context: Recorded subtypes: relapsing-remitting, secondary progressive, progressive-relapsing; some patients unannotated.

The length of the CDR3 is 15 residues. The germline V and J ends were trimmed by 3 bases and 1 base, with 12 bases remaining between them. Germline V gene data show CDR1 as DFQATT and CDR2 as SNEGSKA (reference sequence). About this clonotype itself: Antigen specificity is unknown.

Broader study findings: Multiple sclerosis patients had significantly lower normalized Chao1 diversity than controls. Under the F measure, samples that were prepared in one batch clustered strongly together. TRBV5-6, TRBV5-1 and TRBV20-1 belonged to a set of roughly 5 TRBV segments that were more frequent in patients than controls.

Built from TCR beta cDNA, the libraries had unique molecular identifiers in them. The source material, roughly 0.9 to 11 million T cells, gave rise to roughly 0.5 million cDNA molecules. TCRdb re-analysed the PCR reads in MiXCR, keeping a single row per CDR3 protein. Of about 540,000 distinct CDR3 sequences listed, approximately 31% were seen once; the top ten hold 4.5% to 7.5%. Sequencing was done on a sample of blood. J is TRBJ1-4 and V is TRBV20-1; weak D call: TRBD1 (5 bases). This TCR was sampled from a girl aged 2 to 17 with multiple sclerosis. The DNA of the CDR3 is TGCAGTGCTAGGGGGCCAAAGAGAACTAATGAAAAACTGTTTTTT. This sequence encodes CSARGPKRTNEKLFF.